Presented here are 18 T cell receptor beta chains from one specimen sequenced in a study of cytomegalovirus exposure and HLA in healthy donors. 13 Jbeta primers and 60 Vbeta primers were used for the PCR. Assay: immunoSEQ multiplex PCR; the TCRdb copy retains only in-frame clones and omits some. The top ten clones hold around 15% of a sample with about 100,000 clones, about 74% of them seen once. Sequences were obtained from PBMCs. The receptors stem from a middle-aged woman in good health and CMV-seropositive.

The chain carries TRBV6-1 and TRBJ2-7; the D is unclear. The germline V gene encodes CDR1 MNHNS and CDR2 SASEGT. The V end was cut by 5 bases, the J end by 4 bases, with 12 bases between. The CDR3 consists of 13 residues. The CDR3 here is CASSLQTPYEQYF. The CDR3 bases are TGTGCCAGCAGTCTCCAGACACCATACGAGCAGTACTTC.

The rearrangement joins TRBV9 to TRBJ2-7; 7 positions match TRBD2. Germline CDR1 reads SGDLS; CDR2 reads YYNGEE. Losses at the gene ends were 0 bases for V and 5 bases for J; bases not matched to a gene: 5. This CDR3 is built from 14 residues. CDR3 DNA sequence: TGTGCCAGCAGCGTAGGGGAGGGGATGGACGAGCAGTACTTC. Translated, it gives CASSVGEGMDEQYF.

The J gene is TRBJ2-5, the V gene TRBV9, with TRBD1 as a possible D gene (6 bases). Trimming left V 0 bases short and J 0 bases short, with 21 bases between. Germline values: CDR1 SGDLS, CDR2 YYNGEE. The CDR3 loop spans 19 amino acids. This chain's CDR3 is CASSVGRLGNGQYQETQYF. In nucleotides, the CDR3 is TGTGCCAGCAGCGTAGGTCGTCTCGGGAACGGACAGTACCAAGAGACCCAGTACTTC.

The CDR3 sequence is CASSQEGGARTATGELFF. In DNA form, the CDR3 reads TGCGCCAGCAGCCAAGAGGGAGGGGCCCGGACAGCTACCGGGGAGCTGTTTTTT. The chain carries TRBV4-1 and TRBJ2-2, with D possibly TRBD2 on 7 matching bases. Trimming left V 0 bases short and J 5 bases short, with 19 bases between. Germline CDR1 MGHRA, CDR2 YSYEKL. The CDR3 runs 18 residues.

The gene calls are TRBV30 and TRBJ1-3, with a possible D match to TRBD1 (5 bases). CDR1 and CDR2 (germline): GTSNPN, SVGIG (reference sequence). V lost 7 bases, J lost 0 bases, and 10 bases lay in between. The CDR3 covers 13 residues. In nucleotides, the CDR3 is TGTGCCTCACCGGGGGGCTCTGGAAACACCATATATTTT. It specifies CASPGGSGNTIYF.

Concerning this clone itself: An end of the junction does not agree with germline; a read error may underlie this. The chain uses TRBV7-7 and TRBJ2-2; a weak D match, TRBD2 (6 bases). The CDR3 has 16 residues. Germline assignment: CDR1 SSHAT and CDR2 FNYEAQ (reference sequence). The CDR3 DNA reads TGTGCTAGCAGCTTAGTCTCGGGGGATCGAACCGGGGAGCTGTTTTTT. Residues: CASSLVSGDRTGELFF. Full variable domain (rest looked up from reference TRBV7-7 and TRBJ2-2): GAGVSQSPRYKVTKRGQDVTLRCDPISSHATLYWYQQALGQGPEFLTYFNYEAQPDKSGLPSDRFSAERPEGSISTLTIQRTEQRDSAMYRCASSLVSGDRTGELFFGEGSRLTVL.

The chain recombines TRBV5-1 with TRBJ1-2, with D possibly matching TRBD1 (6 bases). The V gene lost 1 base and the J gene lost 5 bases, with 9 bases spanning the gap. Germline-derived CDR1 and CDR2 are SGHRS and YFSETQ. This CDR3 has 13 amino acids. CDR3 region: CASSLIGQYGYTF. CDR3 coding DNA: TGCGCCAGCAGCTTGATAGGACAGTATGGCTACACCTTC. Looking up the rest from reference TRBV5-1 and TRBJ1-2 gives the full variable domain: KAGVTQTPRYLIKTRGQQVTLSCSPISGHRSVSWYQQTPGQGLQFLFEYFSETQRNKGNFPGRFSGRQFSNSRSEMNVSTLELGDSALYLCASSLIGQYGYTFGSGTRLTVV.

The sample holds one count of this clone. The chain couples TRBV6-5 to TRBJ2-1, with 12 bases matching TRBD2. This CDR3 region has 15 residues. V was pared by 6 bases and J by 7 bases, with 7 bases of the junction left unmatched. Germline CDR1 and CDR2: MNHEY and SVGAGI. CDR3 nucleotide sequence: TGTGCCAGCAGACTAGCGGGGGGCTACTATAATGAGCAGTTCTTC. Amino acid sequence: CASRLAGGYYNEQFF.

The chain uses TRBV13 and TRBJ1-5; D may be TRBD1 (5 bases). Between the trimmed V and J ends, which lost 4 bases and 0 bases, there was a span of 7 bases. The CDR3 runs 14 residues. Germline assignment: CDR1 PRHDT and CDR2 FYEKMQ (reference sequence). The CDR3 bases are TGTGCCAGCAGCTCGGGGGGTAGCAATCAGCCCCAGCATTTT. Its translation is CASSSGGSNQPQHF.

This chain links TRBV5-8 with TRBJ1-1; 7 positions agree with TRBD1. CDR1 is SGHTS, CDR2 YDEGEE, per germline. V lost 4 bases and J lost 5; bases outside the gene matches: 5. The length of the CDR3 is 13 residues. This CDR3 reads CASSRTGRTEAFF. Written as DNA, the CDR3 is TGTGCCAGCAGCCGGACAGGTCGGACTGAAGCTTTCTTT.

The chain employs TRBV4-2 and TRBJ2-3; 8 bases agree with TRBD2. J lost 2 bases, V lost 1 base, and 8 bases had no gene match. The CDR3 has 17 residues. Germline CDR1 is LGHNA and CDR2 is YNFKEQ. CDR3 residues: CASSQVKIAGHTDTQYF. CDR3 in DNA: TGTGCCAGCAGCCAAGTAAAGATAGCGGGGCACACAGATACGCAGTATTTT.

The V and J genes are TRBV4-1 and TRBJ2-1, with 7 bases identical to TRBD2. Trimming removed 5 bases from V and 3 bases from J; junction bases left unmatched: 13. The V gene's germline CDR1 is MGHRA and CDR2 YSYEKL. The CDR3 is 17 amino acids. The CDR3: CASSSGGSGGLYNEQFF. The CDR3 DNA reads as TGCGCCAGCAGCTCGGGTGGCTCGGGGGGTCTCTACAATGAGCAGTTCTTC.

The count of this clone is one. The chain is built from TRBV6-4 and TRBJ2-3; D perhaps matches TRBD1 (6 bases). V lost 2 bases, J lost 2 bases, and 8 bases lay in between. The CDR3 is 14 amino acids. Germline CDR1 and CDR2: MRHNA and SNTAGT. CDR3 sequence (DNA): TGTGCCAGCAGTGACATGGGGGCCACAGATACGCAGTATTTT. It is translated as CASSDMGATDTQYF.

This clone appeared a single time. The chain carries TRBV10-1 and TRBJ2-3; 7 bases align to TRBD2. The length of the CDR3 is 16 residues. Germline V gene lookup returns CDR1 WNHNN and CDR2 SYGVQD (reference sequence). Losses at the gene ends were 3 bases for V and 0 bases for J; bases not matched to a gene: 6. CDR3 protein: CASSEAGTISTDTQYF. The CDR3 DNA is TGCGCCAGCAGTGAAGCAGGGACTATTAGCACAGATACGCAGTATTTT.

The chain combines TRBV19 with TRBJ1-5; D is unclear. The V gene's germline CDR1 is LNHDA and CDR2 SQIVND (reference sequence). Trimming cost V 3 bases and J 3 bases, with 15 bases left between them. The CDR3 has 16 residues. The CDR3 sequence: CASSIRSGPINQPQHF. The DNA of the CDR3 is TGTGCCAGTAGTATTAGGTCAGGCCCGATCAATCAGCCCCAGCATTTT.

This clone was observed a few times. The V and J genes are TRBV11-2 and TRBJ2-1, with D perhaps matching TRBD1 (7 bases). The CDR3 runs to 14 residues. CDR1 is SGHAT, CDR2 FQNNGV, per germline. Trimming cost V 2 bases and J 4 bases, with 9 bases left between them. CDR3 DNA sequence: TGTGCCAGCAGCTTATCAGGGGGGTACAATGAGCAGTTCTTC. This codes for CASSLSGGYNEQFF.

The chain has TRBV6-5 and TRBJ1-4; no reliable D call. Germline lookup yields CDR1 MNHEY and CDR2 SVGAGI. The CDR3 totals 14 residues. V lost 0 bases and J lost 6, with 8 bases in between. CDR3 loop: CASSYSAEHEKLFF. In DNA form, the CDR3 reads TGTGCCAGCAGTTACTCGGCGGAACATGAAAAACTGTTTTTT.

The V call is TRBV5-6, the J call TRBJ2-7; TRBD1 might be the D (5 bases). Germline V lookup: CDR1 SGHDT, CDR2 YYEEEE. CDR3 length: 14 residues. Trimming shortened V by 4 bases and J by 6 bases, and 17 bases separated the two germline ends. The CDR3, as DNA: TGTGCCAGCAGCAAGGACACCGTCTCGGGCGAGCAGTACTTC. Translation: CASSKDTVSGEQYF.